Below are 32 T cell receptor beta chains sequenced from a single sample in a study of PD-1 blockade in mismatch repair-deficient tumors. Assay used: immunoSEQ multiplex PCR; TCRdb lists only in-frame clones, some missing. The sample lists around 120,000 clones, approximately 86% occurring once. Sequenced material: peripheral blood, taken 44 weeks after starting pembrolizumab. The source is an adult with mismatch repair-deficient cancer.

The V gene is TRBV28, the J gene TRBJ1-2; D call uncertain. The CDR3 loop spans 12 amino acids. Germline CDR1 reads MDHEN; CDR2 reads SYDVKM. The V end lost 6 bases, the J end lost 6 bases, and 11 bases lay between the germline ends. CDR3: CASRWVGDGYTF. The DNA for the CDR3 is TGTGCCAGCAGATGGGTCGGCGATGGCTACACCTTC.

This sequence joins TRBV5-1 and TRBJ2-1; 8 bases line up with TRBD2. V shed 0 bases, J shed 8 bases, and the junction held 10 bases outside the gene matches. The CDR3 has 16 amino acids. Per germline, CDR1 SGHRS and CDR2 YFSETQ. DNA for the CDR3: TGCGCCAGCAGCTTGGCCGGATTGGGACTAGACTATGAGCAGTTCTTC. Encoded protein: CASSLAGLGLDYEQFF.

This chain joins TRBV4-3 and TRBJ2-5, with D possibly TRBD1 on 7 matching bases. In germline, CDR1 is LGHNA, CDR2 YSLEER. The CDR3 runs to 22 residues. Trimming removed 0 bases at V and 0 bases at J, with 29 bases between. In nucleotides, the CDR3 is TGCGCCAGCAGCCAAGACCCCCCTGTTCAGGGGGGTATCCGTGGGTACCAAGAGACCCAGTACTTC. Protein product: CASSQDPPVQGGIRGYQETQYF.

The chain has TRBV4-1 and TRBJ2-3; D is unclear. Per the germline V gene, CDR1 is MGHRA and CDR2 is YSYEKL. The CDR3 consists of 15 residues. Trimming pared 0 bases from V and 3 bases from J, leaving 10 bases between. The CDR3 nucleotides read TGCGCCAGCAGCCAAGATGGAGACACTACAGATACGCAGTATTTT. It is translated as CASSQDGDTTDTQYF.

The chain links TRBV11-3 to TRBJ2-7; unclear D gene. V lost 5 bases and J lost 2, with 16 bases in between. CDR3 length: 15 residues. CDR1 and CDR2 (germline): SGHNT, YENEEA. DNA for the CDR3: TGTGCCAGCAGCCCCACCGAGAGGCGCACCTACGAGCAGTACTTC. Its protein product is CASSPTERRTYEQYF.

The genes are TRBV27 and TRBJ1-5, with a weak D call TRBD1 (5 bases). V dropped 5 bases and J dropped 5 bases, with 22 bases sitting between them. In germline, CDR1 is MNHEY, CDR2 SMNVEV (reference sequence). This CDR3 spans 17 amino acids. This CDR3 reads CASSKRGTPIDDQPQHF. CDR3 sequence (DNA): TGTGCCAGCAGTAAACGGGGCACCCCTATAGACGATCAGCCCCAGCATTTT.

The chain combines TRBV11-2 with TRBJ2-4; TRBD2 aligns across 9 bases. The CDR3 extends over 17 amino acids. After removal of 3 bases from V and 8 bases from J, the junction contained 14 bases not matched to a gene. CDR1 and CDR2 from the germline V gene are SGHAT and FQNNGV. CDR3 sequence (DNA): TGTGCCAGCAGCTTGGGCGGGACTAGCTTGCAGGGGGACATTCAGTACTTC. Its protein product is CASSLGGTSLQGDIQYF.

The chain couples TRBV29-1 to TRBJ2-3, with D hard to call. The germline V and J ends were trimmed by 2 bases and 4 bases, with 7 bases remaining between them. CDR3 length: 12 residues. CDR1 is SQVTM, CDR2 ANQGSEA, per germline. The CDR3 spells CSVEPSSDTQYF. The CDR3 nucleotides are TGCAGCGTTGAACCCTCTTCAGATACGCAGTATTTT.

The chain carries TRBV21-1 and TRBJ2-3; the table names TRBD1, a call not compared with the DNA. TRBV21-1 is a known pseudogene. The CDR3 totals 18 residues. CDR3 sequence reads: CASSKSGDRAPSTDTQYF. In nucleotides, the CDR3 is TGTGCCAGCAGCAAAAGCGGAGACAGGGCCCCTAGCACAGATACGCAGTATTTT.

The rearrangement joins TRBV30 to TRBJ2-7, with D possibly being TRBD2 (6 bases). The ends were cut back, 0 bases at V and 0 bases at J, with 12 bases in the middle. CDR3 size: 15 residues. The germline CDR1 and CDR2 sequences are GTSNPN and SVGIG (reference sequence). CDR3 coding DNA: TGTGCCTGGAGTGTAGGGTCTAGCGTCTCCTACGAGCAGTACTTC. This gives the protein CAWSVGSSVSYEQYF.

The chain has TRBV5-1 and TRBJ1-1; TRBD1 is a possible D gene (6 bases). V gave up 4 bases and J gave up 1 base, with 20 bases separating them. Germline CDR1 SGHRS, CDR2 YFSETQ. The CDR3 has 17 residues. In DNA, the CDR3 is TGCGCCAGCAGCGTAAGGGCAACGAACAGGGAGAACACTGAAGCTTTCTTT. Amino acids: CASSVRATNRENTEAFF.

The chain couples TRBV10-3 to TRBJ2-7; 8 nucleotides align to TRBD2. CDR1 is ENHRY, CDR2 SYGVKD, per germline. Unmatched junction bases numbered 9, after V lost 3 bases and J lost 11 bases. The CDR3 length is 13 residues. The CDR3 is CAISELAETTEYF. In DNA, the CDR3 is TGTGCCATCAGTGAACTAGCGGAGACGACGGAGTACTTC.

The rearrangement links TRBV2 to TRBJ1-1; D is ambiguous. Trimming shortened V by 2 bases and J by 0 bases, and 22 bases separated the two germline ends. CDR1 SNHLY and CDR2 FYNNEI come from the germline V gene. The CDR3 length is 19 residues. CDR3 amino acids: CASSETIYSGVGLNTEAFF. The CDR3 coding sequence is TGTGCCAGCAGTGAAACTATCTACAGTGGGGTGGGATTGAACACTGAAGCTTTCTTT.

A single count supports this clone. The chain couples TRBV11-3 to TRBJ2-1; 10 bases align to TRBD2. Trimming at V came to 5 bases and at J to 9 bases, leaving 7 bases not matched to a gene. The CDR3 consists of 14 residues. Looked up from germline, CDR1 is SGHNT and CDR2 is YENEEA. In nucleotides, the CDR3 is TGTGCCAGCAGCGCGACTAGCGGGCTCCGTGAGCAGTTCTTC. Its protein product is CASSATSGLREQFF.

The chain recombines TRBV6-6 with TRBJ2-1; D not certain. Germline values: CDR1 MNHNY, CDR2 SVGAGI (reference sequence). With 8 bases removed from V and 8 bases from J, the gap between germline ends came to 13 bases. This CDR3 is 12 amino acids long. Written as DNA, the CDR3 is TGTGCCAGCGCGATACTGCACCATGAGCAGTTCTTC. This encodes CASAILHHEQFF.

The chain carries TRBV27 and TRBJ2-5; the match to TRBD2 covers 11 bases. V trimming: 5 bases; J trimming: 4 bases; junction bases outside the gene matches: 6. The CDR3 has 15 amino acids. Per germline, CDR1 MNHEY and CDR2 SMNVEV (reference sequence). The CDR3 loop reads CASSPSGLAGETQYF. The DNA for the CDR3 is TGTGCCAGCAGTCCTTCAGGACTAGCGGGAGAGACCCAGTACTTC.

V is TRBV4-2 and J is TRBJ1-1; maybe TRBD1 (6 bases). The CDR3 runs to 15 residues. Trimming took off 0 bases at V and 4 bases at J, with 12 bases between the two ends. CDR1 is LGHNA, CDR2 YNFKEQ, per germline. The CDR3 DNA follows: TGTGCCAGCAGCCAAGAGTTCAGGGGTATCACTGAAGCTTTCTTT. Translating it yields CASSQEFRGITEAFF.

There are a few counts of this clone. The genes are TRBV10-3 and TRBJ2-7; the match to TRBD1 covers 12 bases. CDR1 and CDR2 (germline): ENHRY, SYGVKD. With V trimmed by 7 bases and J by 4 bases, 5 bases remained unmatched. CDR3 length equals 14 residues. CDR3 nucleotide sequence: TGTGCCATCAAACCGGGACAGGGGGCGTACGAGCAGTACTTC. Translated, it gives CAIKPGQGAYEQYF.

Turning to this clone: Mismatch with germline at one junction end may stem from a read error. V gene TRBV10-3 combines with J gene TRBJ2-6; D ambiguous. The CDR3 runs 15 residues. Germline CDR1 ENHRY, CDR2 SYGVKD. The CDR3 spells CASSENSSGANVLTF. In nucleotides, the CDR3 is TGTGCCAGCAGTGAAAACAGCTCTGGGGCCAACGTCCTGACTTTC.

This sequence joins TRBV15 and TRBJ2-3; 9 bases line up with TRBD2. After removal of 2 bases from V and 3 bases from J, the junction contained 6 bases not matched to a gene. CDR3 size: 16 residues. Germline lookup yields CDR1 LNHNV and CDR2 YYDKDF (reference sequence). Written as DNA, the CDR3 is TGTGCCACCAGCAGATATAGCGGGAGTTTTACAGATACGCAGTATTTT. This codes for CATSRYSGSFTDTQYF.

This clone was found once. V gene TRBV19 combines with J gene TRBJ1-5; D perhaps matches TRBD1 (5 bases). The germline V and J ends were trimmed by 7 bases and 4 bases, with 20 bases remaining between them. The CDR3 has 16 amino acids. Germline values: CDR1 LNHDA, CDR2 SQIVND (reference sequence). CDR3 protein: CASNAPWQGGNQPQHF. In DNA, the CDR3 is TGTGCCAGTAACGCCCCGTGGCAGGGTGGAAATCAGCCCCAGCATTTT.

The chain uses TRBV7-9 and TRBJ1-2, with D unresolved. V dropped 2 bases and J dropped 4 bases, with 11 bases sitting between them. Germline V lookup: CDR1 SEHNR, CDR2 FQNEAQ (reference sequence). The CDR3 contains 14 residues. The CDR3 loop is CASSLSETTYGYTF. DNA of the CDR3: TGTGCCAGCAGCTTAAGCGAGACGACCTATGGCTACACCTTC.

The chain recombines TRBV7-6 with TRBJ2-7; D not certain. The CDR3 covers 11 residues. The germline V gene encodes CDR1 SGHVS and CDR2 FNYEAQ. Between the trimmed V and J ends, which lost 5 bases and 2 bases, there was a span of 4 bases. The CDR3 loop is CASSTAYEQYF. The CDR3, as DNA: TGTGCCAGCAGCACAGCCTACGAGCAGTACTTC.

CDR3 residues: CASSLDRAYQPQHF. The CDR3 DNA follows: TGTGCCAGCAGCTTGGACAGGGCCTATCAGCCCCAGCATTTT. The gene calls are TRBV28 and TRBJ1-5; 8 nucleotides agree with TRBD1. The CDR3 extends over 14 amino acids. The V gene's germline CDR1 is MDHEN and CDR2 SYDVKM. V dropped 6 bases and J dropped 5; count of bases not matched to a gene: 6.

This clone was recorded only once. V is TRBV18 and J is TRBJ1-3; the D is unclear. CDR3 length: 17 amino acids. Germline V gene sequence: CDR1 KGHSH, CDR2 LQKENI. V gave up 0 bases and J gave up 0 bases, with 12 bases separating them. CDR3 region: CASSPPSGIRSGNTIYF. The CDR3 DNA follows: TGTGCCAGCTCACCACCATCGGGGATTCGCTCTGGAAACACCATATATTTT.

The rearrangement uses TRBV5-1 and TRBJ2-7, with 8 bases aligning to TRBD1. The CDR3 length is 15 residues. Germline V gives CDR1 SGHRS, CDR2 YFSETQ. V was pared by 0 bases and J by 7 bases, with 9 bases of the junction left unmatched. CDR3 amino acids: CASSLGQGANREQYF. The CDR3 coding sequence is TGCGCCAGCAGCTTGGGGCAGGGGGCAAATAGGGAGCAGTACTTC.

The rearrangement links TRBV13 to TRBJ2-1; 13 nucleotides agree with TRBD2. This CDR3 has 16 amino acids. CDR1 PRHDT and CDR2 FYEKMQ come from the germline V gene (reference sequence). Losses at the gene ends were 4 bases for V and 7 bases for J; bases not matched to a gene: 7. The CDR3 region has the DNA TGTGCCAGCAGCTCCACGACTAGCGGGAGGAGGAATGAGCAGTTCTTC. Residues: CASSSTTSGRRNEQFF.

This sequence joins TRBV13 and TRBJ2-1; TRBD1 matches at 10 bases. There are 16 residues in the CDR3. Germline CDR1 and CDR2: PRHDT and FYEKMQ (reference sequence). V lost 2 bases, J lost 9 bases, and 10 bases stayed unmatched. The CDR3 sequence: CASSLRGQGSGGEQFF. CDR3 in DNA: TGTGCCAGCAGCTTACGGGGACAGGGGTCGGGCGGTGAGCAGTTCTTC.

The rearrangement links TRBV6-4 to TRBJ2-1; the D gene could be TRBD1 or TRBD2 (6 bases each). The CDR3 totals 16 residues. Between the trimmed V and J ends, which lost 7 bases and 5 bases, there was a span of 21 bases. Germline CDR1 and CDR2: MRHNA and SNTAGT. In DNA, the CDR3 is TGTGCCAGCAACCCCCGAGGGGGGATCTATAACAATGAGCAGTTCTTC. Protein: CASNPRGGIYNNEQFF.

Note on this clone: A far bigger clonotype differs at one base, so this is likely a read error. V gene TRBV5-6 combines with J gene TRBJ2-2; 15 bases align to TRBD2. The CDR3 spans 17 residues. CDR1 is SGHDT and CDR2 is YYEEEE in the germline V gene. V gave up 5 bases and J gave up 5 bases; unmatched junction bases: 7. CDR3 protein: CASRRTSGRAGTGELFF. The CDR3 DNA follows: TGTGCCAGCAGACGGACTAGCGGGAGGGCTGGGACCGGGGAGCTGTTTTTT.

The chain couples TRBV5-8 to TRBJ2-7, with D tentatively TRBD2 (7 bases). Between the trimmed V and J ends, which lost 2 bases and 3 bases, there was a span of 18 bases. The CDR3 totals 16 residues. Looked up from germline, CDR1 is SGHTS and CDR2 is YDEGEE. The CDR3 sequence is CASSFHRGATSYEQYF. CDR3 DNA sequence: TGTGCCAGCAGCTTTCATCGGGGGGCGACTAGCTACGAGCAGTACTTC.

V is TRBV6-5 and J is TRBJ2-1; TRBD2 might be the D (5 bases). Germline V gives CDR1 MNHEY, CDR2 SVGAGI. The CDR3 consists of 15 residues. V was clipped by 7 bases and J by 7 bases, with 20 bases between them. CDR3 DNA sequence: TGTGCCAGCACCTCGGGGTCGGGGTGGGTAAATGAGCAGTTCTTC. Encoded protein: CASTSGSGWVNEQFF.